The 10 T cell receptor beta chains below were found in one sample sequenced in a study of blood T cell repertoires in COVID-19. Measured with immunoSEQ multiplex PCR; TCRdb has only the in-frame clones, and not every one. The sample has hundreds of thousands of clones, around 87% seen once. The sequencing sample was made of peripheral blood. All receptors derive from a woman aged 45-60 years who had recovered from COVID-19.

This chain links TRBV9 with TRBJ1-6; D remains ambiguous. Between the trimmed V and J ends, which lost 0 bases and 0 bases, there was a span of 7 bases. CDR3 size: 16 residues. Germline CDR1 is SGDLS and CDR2 is YYNGEE. The CDR3 is CASSVGESSYNSPLHF. CDR3 sequence (DNA): TGTGCCAGCAGCGTAGGTGAGAGCTCCTATAATTCACCCCTCCACTTT.

This clone was recorded at least ten times. The rearrangement uses TRBV18 and TRBJ2-7; D remains unclear. V dropped 3 bases and J dropped 2 bases, with 8 bases sitting between them. The length of the CDR3 is 13 residues. Germline CDR1 and CDR2: KGHSH and LQKENI. The CDR3 region is CASSPAVTYEQYF. The CDR3 DNA reads TGTGCCAGCTCACCGGCCGTTACCTACGAGCAGTACTTC.

This rearrangement joins TRBV28 to TRBJ1-2, with TRBD1 as a possible D gene (5 bases). This CDR3 comprises 15 residues. Per germline, CDR1 MDHEN and CDR2 SYDVKM. V lost 6 bases, J lost 5 bases, and 19 bases lay in between. The CDR3 spells CASSHAARVGYGYTF. CDR3 in DNA: TGTGCCAGCAGCCACGCCGCCAGGGTAGGGTATGGCTACACCTTC.

This chain joins TRBV6-5 and TRBJ1-2; weak D call: TRBD1 (5 bases). Trimming removed 1 base from V and 7 bases from J, with 10 bases in between. The CDR3 consists of 13 residues. From germline, CDR1 is MNHEY and CDR2 SVGAGI. This chain's CDR3 is CASSYFRDGGYTF. The CDR3 bases are TGTGCCAGCAGTTACTTCAGGGATGGTGGCTACACCTTC.

The rearrangement uses TRBV27 and TRBJ2-1, with 7 bases aligning to TRBD2. Germline lookup yields CDR1 MNHEY and CDR2 SMNVEV (reference sequence). The CDR3 totals 15 residues. The V segment lost 2 bases and the J segment 8 bases; nucleotides outside the gene matches: 9. CDR3 nucleotide sequence: TGTGCCAGCAGTTTAAGGCGGGACTATGACCATGAGCAGTTCTTC. Translating it yields CASSLRRDYDHEQFF.

The rearrangement joins TRBV5-6 to TRBJ1-1; TRBD1 matches 7 bases. Germline lookup yields CDR1 SGHDT and CDR2 YYEEEE. V was clipped by 4 bases and J by 4 bases; unmatched bases: 13. This CDR3 comprises 16 residues. As DNA, the CDR3 is TGTGCCAGCAGCATATTGACAGGGTTGGTTAGCACTGAAGCTTTCTTT. This gives the protein CASSILTGLVSTEAFF.

This chain uses TRBV7-2 with TRBJ2-2; D might be TRBD1 (6 bases). This CDR3 comprises 14 residues. Per the germline V gene, CDR1 is SGHTA and CDR2 is FQGNSA. Trimming removed 5 bases at V and 3 bases at J, with 10 bases between. The CDR3 protein is CASSPRTDTGELFF. The CDR3 bases are TGTGCCAGCAGCCCCCGGACAGACACCGGGGAGCTGTTTTTT.

The chain is built from TRBV6-5 and TRBJ2-2; 8 bases are shared with TRBD1. From germline, CDR1 is MNHEY and CDR2 SVGAGI. Losses at the gene ends were 4 bases for V and 8 bases for J; bases not matched to a gene: 12. This CDR3 is built from 16 residues. The CDR3 DNA sequence: TGTGCCAGCAGTTGGTCCGGACAGGGTAGATCGGGGGAGCTGTTTTTT. Its protein is CASSWSGQGRSGELFF.

This clone was observed once. J is TRBJ2-7 and V is TRBV28; perhaps TRBD1 as D (6 bases). V lost 7 bases and J 0 bases, leaving 13 bases between the germline ends. The CDR3 spans 14 residues. Germline lookup yields CDR1 MDHEN and CDR2 SYDVKM. CDR3 amino acids: CASTDPDSSYEQYF. The DNA for the CDR3 is TGTGCCAGCACCGATCCGGACAGCTCCTACGAGCAGTACTTC.

This chain uses TRBV10-3 with TRBJ2-5; 7 bases are shared with TRBD1. Germline V gene data show CDR1 as ENHRY and CDR2 as SYGVKD. This CDR3 contains 13 residues. The J segment lost 1 base and the V segment lost 7 bases, leaving 3 bases of the junction unmatched. CDR3 loop: CAIKGQPQETQYF. The CDR3, as DNA: TGTGCCATCAAGGGACAGCCCCAAGAGACCCAGTACTTC.